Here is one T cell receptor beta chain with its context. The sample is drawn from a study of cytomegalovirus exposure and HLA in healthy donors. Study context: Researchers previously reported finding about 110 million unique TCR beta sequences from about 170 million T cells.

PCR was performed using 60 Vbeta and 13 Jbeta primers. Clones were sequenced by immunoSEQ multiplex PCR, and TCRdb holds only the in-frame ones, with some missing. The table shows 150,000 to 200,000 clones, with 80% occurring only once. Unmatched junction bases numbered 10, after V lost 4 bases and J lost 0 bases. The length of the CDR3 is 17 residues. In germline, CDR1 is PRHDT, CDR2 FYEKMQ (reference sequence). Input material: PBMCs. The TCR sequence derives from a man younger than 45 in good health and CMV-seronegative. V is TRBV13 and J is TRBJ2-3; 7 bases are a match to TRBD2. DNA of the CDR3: TGTGCCAGCAGCTATCTCCAGATAGCGGGTAGCACAGATACGCAGTATTTT. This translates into CASSYLQIAGSTDTQYF.